A single T cell receptor beta chain is shown here with its context. Its recognized antigen is unknown. No base quality values were provided; no much bigger clone lies one nucleotide off. This record comes from a study of blood T cell repertoires in COVID-19 (TCRdb year 2020). At the level of the whole study: Samples from collaborators originated in the United States, Italy and Spain and spanned both the acute and convalescent phases of COVID-19. Subjects who had been exposed to COVID-19, were actively infected with it, or had recovered from it provided the deeply sampled blood TCRbeta repertoires that made up the dataset. Samples came from the ongoing ImmuneRACE study (first 160 participants) plus 1,254 subjects from 6 global collaborators. The repertoires were released in a freely available public database intended as a resource for research on the immune response to SARS-CoV-2. The material from the prospective study consisted of cDNA or gDNA derived from T cells, B-cell-depleted T cells, or PBMCs. Nearly every sample came with metadata listing a de-identified subject ID, COVID-19 status, age in years and sex. Where available, HLA class I and class II types were taken from metadata supplied by the sample provider and were not determined by assay-based typing. What the study reported, not specific to this receptor: How much clinical and demographic metadata was included differed by source and by participant, and the metadata was provided uncurated.

Participants in the prospective study were enrolled through a virtual design, were aged about 18 to 100 years, and lived in roughly 24 United States geographic areas. In the prospective study, cohorts were assigned on the basis of participant-reported clinical history obtained from a screening survey and a study questionnaire. In the prospective study, mobile phlebotomists collected whole blood, serum and a nasopharyngeal or oropharyngeal swab from each participant. Over a roughly two-month period, participants in the prospective study had the option of providing additional blood draws and questionnaires. Before DNA extraction, prospective study blood samples were shipped either frozen or at room temperature. The immunoSEQ Assay, a bias-controlled multiplex PCR, was used to amplify TCRbeta CDR3 regions from genomic DNA. As for the original processing: The number of nucleated cells in each sample was estimated by amplification of reference gene primers within the assay. To quantify the absolute abundance of each unique TCRbeta CDR3 rearrangement, sequence reads were collapsed and filtered. For each sample, productive Simpson clonality was calculated as the square root of Simpson's diversity index across productive rearrangements. Here the immuneACCESS table is served through TCRdb, limited to in-frame sequences with V and J called. Missing clones are a known gap in these copies; in checked studies unresolved V genes cover under half, and the rest lacks a known reason. V and J calls and clone size follow that table, whereas D and trimming were derived from the DNA. The sample records about 140,000 clones, 80% to 85% of which are singletons. 4.5% to 6% of the sample rests with the top ten.

Sample: PBMCs or T cells enriched from blood (not recorded which). The receptor was isolated from a man aged 35 to 55 with acute COVID-19.

The CDR3 protein: CAISTEYRGQEAFF. The nucleotide sequence reads TGTGCCATCAGTACCGAATACAGGGGTCAAGAAGCTTTCTTT. The sequence is built from TRBV10-3 and TRBJ1-1; 7 central nucleotides agree with TRBD1. CDR3 length: 14 amino acids, cysteine to phenylalanine. Only the CDR3 DNA stays, 42 bases, in frame from base 1. The germline V gene sets CDR1 to ENHRY and CDR2 to SYGVKD. The germline V end is reduced by 5 bases and the J end by 8 bases; junction bases left unmatched: 11.